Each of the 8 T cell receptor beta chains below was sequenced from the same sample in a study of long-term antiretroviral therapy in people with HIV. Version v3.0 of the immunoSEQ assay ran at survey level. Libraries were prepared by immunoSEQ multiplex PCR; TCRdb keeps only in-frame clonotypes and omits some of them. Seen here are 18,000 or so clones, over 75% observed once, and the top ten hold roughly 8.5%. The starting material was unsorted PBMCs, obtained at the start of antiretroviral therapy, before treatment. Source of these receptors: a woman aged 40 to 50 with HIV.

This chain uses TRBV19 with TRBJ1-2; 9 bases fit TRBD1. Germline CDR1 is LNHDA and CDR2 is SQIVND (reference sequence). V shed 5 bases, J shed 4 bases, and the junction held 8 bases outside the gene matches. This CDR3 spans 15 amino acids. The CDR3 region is CASSLGQGARYGYTF. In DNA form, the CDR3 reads TGTGCCAGTAGTTTGGGACAGGGTGCCCGCTATGGCTACACCTTC.

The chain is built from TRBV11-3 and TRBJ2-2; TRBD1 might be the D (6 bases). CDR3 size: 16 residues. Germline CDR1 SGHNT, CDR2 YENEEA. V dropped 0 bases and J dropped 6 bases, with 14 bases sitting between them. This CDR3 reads CASSLDGNRAAGELFF. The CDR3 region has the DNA TGTGCCAGCAGCTTAGATGGGAACAGGGCCGCCGGGGAGCTGTTTTTT.

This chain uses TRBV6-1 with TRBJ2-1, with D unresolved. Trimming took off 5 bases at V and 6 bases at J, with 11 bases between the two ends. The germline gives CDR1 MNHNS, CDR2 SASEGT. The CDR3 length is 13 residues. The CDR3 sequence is CASSLPPSNEQFF. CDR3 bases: TGTGCCAGCAGTCTCCCCCCATCCAATGAGCAGTTCTTC.

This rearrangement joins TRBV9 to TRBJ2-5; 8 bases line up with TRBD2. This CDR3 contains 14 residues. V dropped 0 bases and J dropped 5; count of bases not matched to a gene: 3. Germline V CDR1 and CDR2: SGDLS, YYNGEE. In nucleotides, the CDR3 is TGTGCCAGCAGCGTAGCGGGGGGGGGTGAGACCCAGTACTTC. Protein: CASSVAGGGETQYF. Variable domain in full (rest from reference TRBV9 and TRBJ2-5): DSGVTQTPKHLITATGQRVTLRCSPRSGDLSVYWYQQSLDQGLQFLIQYYNGEERAKGNILERFSAQQFPDLHSELNLSSLELGDSALYFCASSVAGGGETQYFGPGTRLLVL.

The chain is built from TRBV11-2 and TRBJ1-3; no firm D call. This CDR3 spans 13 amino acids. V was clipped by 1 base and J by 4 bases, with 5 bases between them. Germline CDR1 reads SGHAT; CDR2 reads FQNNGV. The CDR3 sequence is CASSLVAGNTIYF. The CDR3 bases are TGTGCCAGCAGCTTAGTTGCGGGAAACACCATATATTTT.

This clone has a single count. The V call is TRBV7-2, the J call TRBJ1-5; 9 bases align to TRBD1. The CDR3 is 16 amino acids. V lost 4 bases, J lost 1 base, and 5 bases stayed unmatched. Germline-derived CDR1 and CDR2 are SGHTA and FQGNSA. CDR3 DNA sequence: TGTGCCAGCAGCTCCACAGGGGGCTTAAGCAATCAGCCCCAGCATTTT. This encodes CASSSTGGLSNQPQHF. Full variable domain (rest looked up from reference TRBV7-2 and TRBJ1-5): GAGVSQSPSNKVTEKGKDVELRCDPISGHTALYWYRQSLGQGLEFLIYFQGNSAPDKSGLPSDRFSAERTGGSVSTLTIQRTQQEDSAVYLCASSSTGGLSNQPQHFGDGTRLSIL.

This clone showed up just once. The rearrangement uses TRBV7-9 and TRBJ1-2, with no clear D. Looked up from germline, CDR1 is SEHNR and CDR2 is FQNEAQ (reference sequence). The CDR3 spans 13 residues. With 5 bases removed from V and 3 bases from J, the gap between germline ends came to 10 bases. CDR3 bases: TGTGCCAGCAGCACTACGGCGCACTATGGCTACACCTTC. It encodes CASSTTAHYGYTF.

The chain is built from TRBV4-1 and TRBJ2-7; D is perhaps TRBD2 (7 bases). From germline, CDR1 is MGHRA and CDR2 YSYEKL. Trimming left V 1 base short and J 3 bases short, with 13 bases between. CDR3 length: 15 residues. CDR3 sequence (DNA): TGCGCCAGCAGCCAAGTGGTGGGGGGGCACTACGAGCAGTACTTC. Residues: CASSQVVGGHYEQYF.